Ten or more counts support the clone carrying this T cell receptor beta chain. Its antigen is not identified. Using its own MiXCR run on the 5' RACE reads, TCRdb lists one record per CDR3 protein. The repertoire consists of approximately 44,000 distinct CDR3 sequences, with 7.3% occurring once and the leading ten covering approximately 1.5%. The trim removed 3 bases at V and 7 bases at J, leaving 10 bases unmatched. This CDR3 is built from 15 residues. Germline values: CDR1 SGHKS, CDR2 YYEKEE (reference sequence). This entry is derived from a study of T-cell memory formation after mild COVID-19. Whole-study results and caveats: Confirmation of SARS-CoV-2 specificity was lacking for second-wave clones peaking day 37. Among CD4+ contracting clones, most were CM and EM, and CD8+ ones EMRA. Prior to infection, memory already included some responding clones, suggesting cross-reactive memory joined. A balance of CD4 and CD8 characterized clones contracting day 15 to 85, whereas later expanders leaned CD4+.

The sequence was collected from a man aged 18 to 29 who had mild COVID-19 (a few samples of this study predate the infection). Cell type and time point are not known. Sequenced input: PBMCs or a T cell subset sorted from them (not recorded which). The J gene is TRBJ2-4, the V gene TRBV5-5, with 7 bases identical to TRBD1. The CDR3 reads CASSWAGGGLNIQYF. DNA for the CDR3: TGTGCCAGCAGCTGGGCAGGGGGTGGACTGAACATTCAGTACTTC.